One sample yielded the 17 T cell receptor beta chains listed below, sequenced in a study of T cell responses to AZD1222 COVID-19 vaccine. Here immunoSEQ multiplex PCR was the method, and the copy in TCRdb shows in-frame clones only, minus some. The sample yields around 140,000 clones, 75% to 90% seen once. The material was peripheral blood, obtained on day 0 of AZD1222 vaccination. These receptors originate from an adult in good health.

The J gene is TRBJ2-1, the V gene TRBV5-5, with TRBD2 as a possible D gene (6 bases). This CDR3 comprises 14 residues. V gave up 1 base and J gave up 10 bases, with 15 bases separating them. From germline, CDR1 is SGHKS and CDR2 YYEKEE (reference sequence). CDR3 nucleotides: TGTGCCAGCAGCTTGCTTGGCGGGGTTGGCGAGCAGTTCTTC. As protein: CASSLLGGVGEQFF.

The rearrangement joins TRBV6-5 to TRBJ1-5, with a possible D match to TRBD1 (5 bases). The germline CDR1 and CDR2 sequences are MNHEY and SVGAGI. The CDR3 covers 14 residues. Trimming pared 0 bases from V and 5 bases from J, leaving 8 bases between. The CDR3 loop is CASSYSQGYQPQHF. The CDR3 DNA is TGTGCCAGCAGTTACTCGCAGGGTTATCAGCCCCAGCATTTT.

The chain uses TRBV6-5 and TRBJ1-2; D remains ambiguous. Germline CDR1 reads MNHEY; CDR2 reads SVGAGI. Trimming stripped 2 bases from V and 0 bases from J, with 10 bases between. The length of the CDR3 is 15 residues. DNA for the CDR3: TGTGCCAGCAGTTACGGTGGCGCCTCTAACTATGGCTACACCTTC. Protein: CASSYGGASNYGYTF.

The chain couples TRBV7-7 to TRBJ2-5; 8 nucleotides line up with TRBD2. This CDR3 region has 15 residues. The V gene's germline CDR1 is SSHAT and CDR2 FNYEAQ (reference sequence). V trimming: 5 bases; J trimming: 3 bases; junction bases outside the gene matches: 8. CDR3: CASSETGGLEETQYF. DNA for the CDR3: TGTGCCAGCAGCGAAACGGGGGGGTTGGAAGAGACCCAGTACTTC.

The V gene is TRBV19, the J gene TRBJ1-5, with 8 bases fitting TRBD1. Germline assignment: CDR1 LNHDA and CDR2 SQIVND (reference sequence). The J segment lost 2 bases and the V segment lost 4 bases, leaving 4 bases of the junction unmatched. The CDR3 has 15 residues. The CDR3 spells CASSTTGDGNQPQHF. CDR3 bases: TGTGCCAGTAGTACGACAGGGGATGGCAATCAGCCCCAGCATTTT.

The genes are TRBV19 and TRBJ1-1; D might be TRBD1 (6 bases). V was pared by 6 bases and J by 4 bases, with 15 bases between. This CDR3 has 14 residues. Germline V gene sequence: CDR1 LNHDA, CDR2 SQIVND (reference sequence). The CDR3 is CASSRGGGPTEAFF. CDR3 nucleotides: TGTGCCAGTAGCCGTGGTGGGGGGCCCACTGAAGCTTTCTTT.

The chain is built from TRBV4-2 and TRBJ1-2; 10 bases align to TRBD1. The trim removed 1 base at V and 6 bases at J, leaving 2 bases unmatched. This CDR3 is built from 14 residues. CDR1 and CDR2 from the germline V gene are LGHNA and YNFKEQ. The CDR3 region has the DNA TGTGCCAGCAGCCAAGTTGGACAGGGGGATGGCTACACCTTC. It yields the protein CASSQVGQGDGYTF.

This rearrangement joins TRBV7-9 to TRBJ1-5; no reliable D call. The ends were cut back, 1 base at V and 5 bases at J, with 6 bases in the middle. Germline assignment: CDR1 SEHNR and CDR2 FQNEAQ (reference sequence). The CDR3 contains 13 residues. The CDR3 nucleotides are TGTGCCAGCAGCTTAGGGTTGGATCAGCCCCAGCATTTT. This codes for CASSLGLDQPQHF. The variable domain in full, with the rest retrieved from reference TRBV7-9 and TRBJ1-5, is DTGVSQNPRHKITKRGQNVTFRCDPISEHNRLYWYRQTLGQGPEFLTYFQNEAQLEKSRLLSDRFSAERPKGSFSTLEIQRTEQGDSAMYLCASSLGLDQPQHFGDGTRLSIL.

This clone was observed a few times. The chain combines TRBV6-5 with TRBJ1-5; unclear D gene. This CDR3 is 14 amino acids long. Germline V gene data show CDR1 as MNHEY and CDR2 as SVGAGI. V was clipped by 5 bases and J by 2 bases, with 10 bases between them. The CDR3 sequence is CASSTRRGNQPQHF. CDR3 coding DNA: TGTGCCAGCAGTACTCGCCGGGGCAATCAGCCCCAGCATTTT.

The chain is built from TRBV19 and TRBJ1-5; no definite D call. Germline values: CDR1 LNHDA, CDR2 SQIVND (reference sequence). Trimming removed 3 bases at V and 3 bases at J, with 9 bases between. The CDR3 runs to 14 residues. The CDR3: CASSIRRDNQPQHF. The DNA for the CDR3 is TGTGCCAGTAGTATTCGGAGGGACAATCAGCCCCAGCATTTT.

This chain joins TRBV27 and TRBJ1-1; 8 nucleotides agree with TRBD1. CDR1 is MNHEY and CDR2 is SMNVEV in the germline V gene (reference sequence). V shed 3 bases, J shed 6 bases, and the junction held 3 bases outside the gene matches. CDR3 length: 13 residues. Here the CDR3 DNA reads TGTGCCAGCAGTTTCCAACAGGGGGCTGAAGCTTTCTTT. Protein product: CASSFQQGAEAFF.

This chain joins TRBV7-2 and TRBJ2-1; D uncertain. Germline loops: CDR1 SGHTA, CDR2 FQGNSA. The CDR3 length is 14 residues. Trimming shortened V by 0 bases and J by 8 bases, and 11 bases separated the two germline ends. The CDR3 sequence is CASSLALLIDEQFF. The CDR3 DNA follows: TGTGCCAGCAGCTTAGCCCTACTAATAGATGAGCAGTTCTTC.

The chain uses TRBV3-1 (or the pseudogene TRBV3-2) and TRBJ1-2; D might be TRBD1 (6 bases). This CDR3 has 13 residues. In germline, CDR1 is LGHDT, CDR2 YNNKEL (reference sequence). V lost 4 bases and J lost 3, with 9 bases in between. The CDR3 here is CASSPRTDYGYTF. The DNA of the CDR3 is TGTGCCAGCAGCCCCCGGACAGACTATGGCTACACCTTC.

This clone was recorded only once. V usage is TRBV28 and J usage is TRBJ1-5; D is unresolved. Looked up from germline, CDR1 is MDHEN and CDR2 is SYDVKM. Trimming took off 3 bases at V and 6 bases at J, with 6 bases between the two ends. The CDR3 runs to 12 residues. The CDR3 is CASSFTAQPQHF. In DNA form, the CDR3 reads TGTGCCAGCAGTTTTACGGCTCAGCCCCAGCATTTT.

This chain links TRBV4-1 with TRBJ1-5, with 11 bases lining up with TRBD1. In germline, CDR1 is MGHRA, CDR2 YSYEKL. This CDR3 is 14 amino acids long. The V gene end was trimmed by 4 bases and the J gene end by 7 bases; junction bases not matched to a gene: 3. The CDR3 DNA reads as TGCGCCAGCAGCCCGGGACAGGGGGGACAGCCCCAGCATTTT. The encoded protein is CASSPGQGGQPQHF.

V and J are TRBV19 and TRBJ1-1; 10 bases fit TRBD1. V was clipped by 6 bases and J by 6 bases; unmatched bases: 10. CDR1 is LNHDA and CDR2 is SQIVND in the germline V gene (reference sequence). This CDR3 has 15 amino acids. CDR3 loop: CASSLGTGVFSEAFF. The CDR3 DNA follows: TGTGCCAGTAGCTTAGGGACAGGGGTTTTCTCTGAAGCTTTCTTT.

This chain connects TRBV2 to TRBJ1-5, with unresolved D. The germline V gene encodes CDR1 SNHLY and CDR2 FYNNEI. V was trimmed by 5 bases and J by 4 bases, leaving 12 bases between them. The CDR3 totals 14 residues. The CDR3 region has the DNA TGTGCCAGCAGTCTCCTTAAGGGAAATCAGCCCCAGCATTTT. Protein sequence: CASSLLKGNQPQHF.